A few counts support the clone carrying this T cell receptor beta chain. The data belong to a study of blood T cell repertoires in COVID-19. How the authors handled the data: Using reference gene primer amplification, nucleated cell counts were estimated. TCRdb keeps only in-frame clones here, not all; method: immunoSEQ multiplex PCR. The V and J calls and the clone size are those of that table, but D and trimming were determined from the DNA. The sample lists approximately 300,000 clones, about 90% seen once, with approximately 5.3% in the top ten. The study assigned cohorts using participant-reported clinical history. Two negative PCRs, clearance, or symptom resolution characterized the recovered Cohort 3 donors. Germline lookup yields CDR1 SGHVS and CDR2 FNYEAQ. The CDR3 loop spans 13 amino acids. V lost 4 bases, J lost 6 bases, and 12 bases lay in between.

The receptor's source is a woman in her 30s who had recovered from COVID-19. The material sequenced was PBMCs or T cells enriched from blood (not recorded which). The chain employs TRBV7-6 and TRBJ1-1; tentatively, D is TRBD1 (5 bases). Written as DNA, the CDR3 is TGTGCCAGCAGCTGGCGGGGCAGGGCTGAAGCTTTCTTT. Its translation is CASSWRGRAEAFF.